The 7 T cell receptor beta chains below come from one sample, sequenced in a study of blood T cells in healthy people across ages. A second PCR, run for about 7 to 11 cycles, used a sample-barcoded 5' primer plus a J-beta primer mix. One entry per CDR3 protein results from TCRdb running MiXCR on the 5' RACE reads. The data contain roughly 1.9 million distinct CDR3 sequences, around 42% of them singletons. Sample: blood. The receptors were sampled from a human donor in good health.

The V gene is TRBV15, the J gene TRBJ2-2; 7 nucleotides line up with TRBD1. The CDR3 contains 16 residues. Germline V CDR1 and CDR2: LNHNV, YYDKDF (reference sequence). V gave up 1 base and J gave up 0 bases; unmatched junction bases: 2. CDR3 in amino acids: CATSRGDSPNTGELFF. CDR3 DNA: TGTGCCACCAGCAGAGGGGACAGCCCGAACACCGGGGAGCTGTTTTTT. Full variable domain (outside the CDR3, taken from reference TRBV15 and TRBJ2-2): DAMVIQNPRYQVTQFGKPVTLSCSQTLNHNVMYWYQQKSSQAPKLLFHYYDKDFNNEADTPDNFQSRRPNTSFCFLDIRSPGLGDTAMYLCATSRGDSPNTGELFFGEGSRLTVL.

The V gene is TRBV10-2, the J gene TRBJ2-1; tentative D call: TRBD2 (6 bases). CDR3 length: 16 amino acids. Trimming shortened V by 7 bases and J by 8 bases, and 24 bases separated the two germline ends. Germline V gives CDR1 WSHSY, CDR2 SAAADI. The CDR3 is CASIFMGRAGIYEQFF. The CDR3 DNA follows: TGCGCCAGCATCTTTATGGGCAGGGCGGGAATTTATGAGCAGTTCTTC.

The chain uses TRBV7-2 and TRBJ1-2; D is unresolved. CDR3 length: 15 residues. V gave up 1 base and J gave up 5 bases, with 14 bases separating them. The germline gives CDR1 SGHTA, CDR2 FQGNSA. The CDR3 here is CASSLVPGPIYGYTF. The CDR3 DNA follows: TGTGCCAGCAGCTTAGTACCGGGTCCCATATATGGCTACACCTTC.

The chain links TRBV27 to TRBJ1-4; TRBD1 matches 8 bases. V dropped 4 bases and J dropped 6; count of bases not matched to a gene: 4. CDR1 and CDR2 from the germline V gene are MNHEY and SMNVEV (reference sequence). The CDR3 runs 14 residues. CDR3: CASSSRGQYEKLFF. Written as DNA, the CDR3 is TGTGCCAGCAGTTCCAGGGGGCAGTATGAAAAACTGTTTTTT.

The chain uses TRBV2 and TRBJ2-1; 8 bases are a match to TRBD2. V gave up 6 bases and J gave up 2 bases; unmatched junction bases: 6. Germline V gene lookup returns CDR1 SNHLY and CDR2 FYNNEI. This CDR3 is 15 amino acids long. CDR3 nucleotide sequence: TGTGCCAGCAGGGAGGGCGGGGGGCCCTACAATGAGCAGTTCTTC. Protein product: CASREGGGPYNEQFF.

The CDR3 protein is CASSKRSGTGGYEQYF. The CDR3 bases are TGTGCCAGTAGCAAAAGATCCGGGACAGGGGGGTACGAGCAGTACTTC. The chain joins TRBV3-1 to TRBJ2-7; 11 positions agree with TRBD1. The CDR3 consists of 16 residues. The V segment lost 9 bases and the J segment 4 bases; nucleotides outside the gene matches: 14. The germline V gene has CDR1 LGHDT and CDR2 YNNKEL (reference sequence).

The CDR3 nucleotides are TGCGCCAGCAGCTTCGCCGGGACAGGGGACTACACTGAAGCTTTCTTT. Its translation: CASSFAGTGDYTEAFF. The J gene is TRBJ1-1, the V gene TRBV5-1, with 10 nucleotides matching TRBD1. Germline lookup yields CDR1 SGHRS and CDR2 YFSETQ. Trimming took 2 bases from V and 3 from J; bases not matched to a gene: 7. CDR3 length: 16 residues.